In its sample, the clone carrying this T cell receptor beta chain was seen a few times. Antigen: not known. This entry comes from a study of T cells after yellow fever vaccination. Germline lookup yields CDR1 SQVTM and CDR2 ANQGSEA. V lost 7 bases and J 6 bases, leaving 9 bases between the germline ends. The CDR3 spans 10 residues. TCRdb called the 5' RACE reads again in MiXCR, with one record for every CDR3 protein. The repertoire consists of around 590,000 distinct CDR3 sequences, with roughly an eighth occurring once and the leading ten covering about 16%. General study results and limits: Just a small share of clonotypes turned up in the CD4 compartment as well as the CD8 compartment.

The sequenced sample was PBMCs, obtained on the day of the yellow fever booster vaccination. The V and J genes are TRBV29-1 and TRBJ1-2, with D possibly TRBD1 on 6 matching bases. This TCR derives from a man aged 25 to 45 who received the YFV17D yellow fever vaccine. CDR3 DNA: TGCAGCGCTGGGACAAATGGCTACACCTTC. Its translation is CSAGTNGYTF.